The T cell receptor (beta chain) described here comes from a study of T cells in Graves' hyperthyroidism and ophthalmopathy. Whole-study results and caveats: Ophthalmopathy and stable hyperthyroidism were separated by a 13 V-J model.

The table lists this clonotype with many counts. The target antigen is unknown. RNA transcripts gave rise to amplified TCR beta CDR3 regions. The HTBI set primed first-round TCR CDR3 RT-PCR. TCRdb re-derived calls from the multiplex PCR reads in MiXCR, one entry per CDR3 protein. The sample records more than 500,000 distinct CDR3 sequences, approximately 49% being singletons. The V gene's germline CDR1 is MGHDK and CDR2 SYGVNS. The germline V and J ends were trimmed by 2 bases and 1 base, with 9 bases remaining between them. The CDR3 extends over 15 amino acids. The origin of this receptor is an adult woman with Graves' disease, either hyperthyroidism or ophthalmopathy (not recorded which). What was sequenced was peripheral blood or thyroid tissue (not recorded which). The chain is built from TRBV25-1 and TRBJ1-5; D unresolved. DNA of the CDR3: TGTGCCAGCAGTGAAATTGGACGGAGCAATCAGCCCCAGCATTTT. Encoded protein: CASSEIGRSNQPQHF.